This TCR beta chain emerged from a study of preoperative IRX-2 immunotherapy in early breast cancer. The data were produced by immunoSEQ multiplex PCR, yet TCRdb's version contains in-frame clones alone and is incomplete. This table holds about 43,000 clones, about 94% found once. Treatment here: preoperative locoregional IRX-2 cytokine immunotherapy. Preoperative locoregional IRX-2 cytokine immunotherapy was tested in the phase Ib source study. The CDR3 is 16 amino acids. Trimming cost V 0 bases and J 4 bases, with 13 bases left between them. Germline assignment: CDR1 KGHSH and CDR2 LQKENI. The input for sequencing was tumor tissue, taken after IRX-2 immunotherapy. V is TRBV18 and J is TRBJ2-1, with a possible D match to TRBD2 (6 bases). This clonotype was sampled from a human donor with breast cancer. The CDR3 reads CASSPPGGGIYNEQFF. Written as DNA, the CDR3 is TGTGCCAGCTCACCACCTGGTGGCGGGATATACAATGAGCAGTTCTTC.